This is a list of T cell receptor beta chains from one sample in a study of siplizumab effects on memory and regulatory T cells. Only in-frame clones appear in the TCRdb table, and some are missing; sequencing was by immunoSEQ multiplex PCR. The table includes 80,000 to 95,000 clones, more than 85% detected once. Sample: CD8+ T cells sorted from blood. The receptors originated from a human donor in good health. CDR3s include the opening cysteine and the closing phenylalanine or tryptophan. Fields, in order: V gene, clone size, CDR3 protein. Rows give clone size only sometimes, using once, few, many, or a class for an expanded clone.

V: TRBV7-9
size: NA
CDR3: CASSLEGTVDSYEQYF

V: TRBV19
size: NA
CDR3: CASSTSGGSNQPQHF

V: TRBV27
size: NA
CDR3: CASSMTGERDQPQHF

V: TRBV2
size: NA
CDR3: CASSDTQGTNTGELFF

V: TRBV5-4
size: once
CDR3: CASSLDREVNIQYF

V: TRBV11-2
size: once
CDR3: CASSLQRTESYEQYF

V: TRBV9
size: once
CDR3: CASSEPPGLASNEQFF

V: TRBV11-2
size: NA
CDR3: CASSPNQPYEQYF

V: TRBV7-9
size: NA
CDR3: CASSSDYHEQFF

V: TRBV9
size: NA
CDR3: CASSDPVGSGYGYTF

V: TRBV6-1
size: NA
CDR3: CASSERGASSYNEQFF

V: TRBV19
size: NA
CDR3: CASSIAGYQETQYF

V: TRBV7-9
size: NA
CDR3: CASSFLETYQETQYF

V: TRBV5-4
size: once
CDR3: CASSLFSQDRYYEQYF

V: TRBV2
size: NA
CDR3: CASSAGVLDGYTF

V: TRBV7-9
size: NA
CDR3: CASTSGGYGYTF

V: TRBV4-2
size: NA
CDR3: CASSVTGTELFF

V: TRBV9
size: NA
CDR3: CASSGGPEGTPYEQYF

V: TRBV7-9
size: NA
CDR3: CASSLVRGLSVSHTEAFF

V: TRBV7-3
size: NA
CDR3: CASSFLSTDTQYF

V: TRBV5-1
size: NA
CDR3: CASSSYYRVRDTDTQYF

V: TRBV28
size: NA
CDR3: CASHHGGRYEQYF

V: TRBV19
size: NA
CDR3: CASSVGTSGSYEQYF

V: TRBV28
size: once
CDR3: CASSLIGRNIEQFF

V: TRBV11-2
size: once
CDR3: CASSLDSGSGNTIYF

V: TRBV27
size: NA
CDR3: CASSNRGSNEQFF

V: TRBV19
size: NA
CDR3: CASSITSGSETQYF

V: TRBV7-6
size: NA
CDR3: CASSPSGRNEQYF

V: TRBV6-1
size: NA
CDR3: CASSELRQIFNEKLFF